The 12 T cell receptor beta chains below all came from one sample that was sequenced in a study of post-analysis software for immune sequencing data. The antigens for these receptors are not known. General study results and limits: TRBV segments more frequent in patients than in controls numbered five and included TRBV5-6, TRBV5-1 and TRBV20-1.

Each TCR beta cDNA library carried unique molecular identifiers. TCRdb re-analysed the PCR reads in MiXCR, keeping a single row per CDR3 protein. The table has 750,000 to 950,000 distinct CDR3 sequences, more than 45% seen once. Sequenced: blood. The receptors derive from a girl aged 5-17 years with multiple sclerosis.

This chain connects TRBV7-2 to TRBJ1-1; D gene ambiguous. V lost 5 bases to trimming and J lost 4 bases, with 11 bases between them. Germline CDR1 reads SGHTA; CDR2 reads FQGNSA. The CDR3 is made up of 13 amino acids. CDR3 sequence reads: CASSQWSGTEAFF. CDR3 nucleotide sequence: TGTGCCAGCAGCCAATGGTCGGGCACTGAAGCTTTCTTT.

This clonotype was picked up many times. The J gene is TRBJ2-7, the V gene TRBV20-1; D uncertain. V shed 0 bases and J shed 4 bases, with 4 bases lying between them. The CDR3 loop spans 11 amino acids. Germline V gene sequence: CDR1 DFQATT, CDR2 SNEGSKA (reference sequence). The CDR3 DNA reads TGCAGTGCTAGAGATGGGTACGAGCAGTACTTC. Protein: CSARDGYEQYF.

This chain uses TRBV27 with TRBJ2-1; 7 bases fit TRBD2. V lost 2 bases to trimming and J lost 4 bases; unmatched junction nucleotides: 11. The CDR3 spans 17 residues. Germline CDR1 and CDR2: MNHEY and SMNVEV (reference sequence). DNA of the CDR3: TGTGCCAGCAGTTTACCGCCGGGTCTAGCGGCTTACAATGAGCAGTTCTTC. Protein: CASSLPPGLAAYNEQFF.

The chain employs TRBV7-9 and TRBJ1-1; D not resolved. Germline CDR1 is SEHNR and CDR2 is FQNEAQ (reference sequence). The V end was cut by 1 base, the J end by 6 bases, with 12 bases between. CDR3 length: 14 residues. The CDR3 DNA follows: TGTGCCAGCAGCTTAGGTGCGGGGAGGGCTGAAGCTTTCTTT. This translates into CASSLGAGRAEAFF.

The rearrangement uses TRBV7-9 and TRBJ2-3; tentatively, D is TRBD2 (5 bases). The V end lost 0 bases, the J end lost 5 bases, and 18 bases lay between the germline ends. CDR1 is SEHNR and CDR2 is FQNEAQ in the germline V gene (reference sequence). The CDR3 runs 17 residues. The CDR3 DNA sequence: TGTGCCAGCAGCTTAGCGAGGGCTACCCTGCCGGGAGATACGCAGTATTTT. Its protein product is CASSLARATLPGDTQYF.

There are a few counts of this clonotype. The V call is TRBV29-1, the J call TRBJ2-1, with a weak D call TRBD1 (6 bases). CDR1 and CDR2 from the germline V gene are SQVTM and ANQGSEA. Trimming removed 2 bases from V and 3 bases from J, with 8 bases in between. The CDR3 is made up of 13 amino acids. The CDR3 sequence: CSVEKGDYNEQFF. CDR3 nucleotides: TGCAGCGTTGAAAAGGGGGACTACAATGAGCAGTTCTTC.

The rearrangement uses TRBV3-1 and TRBJ1-2, with D possibly being TRBD1 (5 bases). CDR3 length: 17 residues. Germline V lookup: CDR1 LGHDT, CDR2 YNNKEL (reference sequence). V was trimmed by 5 bases and J by 4 bases, leaving 23 bases between them. CDR3 sequence reads: CASSGLPGRKFGYGYTF. The CDR3 DNA reads TGTGCCAGCAGCGGCCTTCCGGGACGGAAATTCGGCTATGGCTACACCTTC.

This clonotype appeared a few times. The chain recombines TRBV11-2 with TRBJ2-7; the D gene is possibly TRBD2 (6 bases). This CDR3 is built from 14 residues. V was clipped by 2 bases and J by 2 bases, with 10 bases between them. Germline-derived CDR1 and CDR2 are SGHAT and FQNNGV. CDR3 amino acids: CASSLQRAAYEQYF. Written as DNA, the CDR3 is TGTGCCAGCAGCTTACAGCGGGCTGCCTACGAGCAGTACTTC.

A remark on this clonotype: One end of the junction varies from germline; a read error may be responsible. This chain connects TRBV3-1 to TRBJ2-5; D perhaps matches TRBD2 (5 bases). Germline loops: CDR1 LGHDT, CDR2 YNNKEL (reference sequence). The CDR3 spans 16 residues. For the CDR3, the DNA is TGTGCCGGCAGCCAAGATTGGACTGGACTGGGGGAGACCCAGTACTTC. As protein: CAGSQDWTGLGETQYF.

This clonotype appeared a single time. J is TRBJ2-2 and V is TRBV6-5; D is ambiguous. The V and J ends lost 11 bases and 2 bases respectively, with 12 bases between them. Germline V gene sequence: CDR1 MNHEY, CDR2 SVGAGI. The length of the CDR3 is 13 residues. The CDR3 loop reads CACRLSNTGELFF. Here the CDR3 DNA reads TGTGCCTGCCGGCTTTCCAACACCGGGGAGCTGTTTTTT.

V is TRBV25-1 and J is TRBJ2-5; possibly TRBD1 for D (6 bases). The CDR3 is 13 residues long. Germline CDR1 is MGHDK and CDR2 is SYGVNS. Trimming pared 6 bases from V and 1 base from J, leaving 9 bases between. The DNA of the CDR3 is TGTGCCAGCAGCGAAGGGGGCCAAGAGACCCAGTACTTC. Its protein is CASSEGGQETQYF.

The V call is TRBV3-1, the J call TRBJ1-1; D gene unclear. CDR1 and CDR2 (germline): LGHDT, YNNKEL (reference sequence). The ends were cut back, 5 bases at V and 1 base at J, with 11 bases in the middle. The CDR3 covers 14 residues. The CDR3 DNA reads as TGTGCCAGCAGCACACGGACGGGGAACACTGAAGCTTTCTTT. Translation gives CASSTRTGNTEAFF.